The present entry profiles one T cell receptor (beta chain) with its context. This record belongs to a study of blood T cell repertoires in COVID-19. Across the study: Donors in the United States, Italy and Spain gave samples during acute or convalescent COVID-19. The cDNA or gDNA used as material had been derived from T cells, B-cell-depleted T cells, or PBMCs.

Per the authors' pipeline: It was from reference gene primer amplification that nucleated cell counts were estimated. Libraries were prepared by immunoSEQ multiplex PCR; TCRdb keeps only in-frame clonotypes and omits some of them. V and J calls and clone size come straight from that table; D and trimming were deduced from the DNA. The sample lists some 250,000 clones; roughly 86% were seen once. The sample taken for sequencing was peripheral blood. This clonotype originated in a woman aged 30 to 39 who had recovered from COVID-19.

The CDR3 DNA follows: TGTGCCAGCAGTGAAGAGTACTTCGCGGACTATGGCTACACCTTC. It translates to CASSEEYFADYGYTF. The rearrangement joins TRBV6-1 to TRBJ1-2; no clear D. Trimming took off 1 base at V and 3 bases at J, with 12 bases between the two ends. Germline V CDR1 and CDR2: MNHNS, SASEGT. This CDR3 has 15 amino acids.